The 9 T cell receptor beta chains below come from one sample, sequenced in a study of cytomegalovirus exposure and HLA in healthy donors. 13 Jbeta primers and 60 Vbeta primers were used for the PCR. TCRdb's copy holds only in-frame clones and misses some; the assay was immunoSEQ multiplex PCR. The sample holds some 180,000 clones, roughly three quarters seen once. The source material was PBMCs. All receptors derive from a woman in her twenties or thirties in good health and CMV-seropositive.

V is TRBV7-2 and J is TRBJ2-7; D might be TRBD1 (6 bases). Germline loops: CDR1 SGHTA, CDR2 FQGNSA. The CDR3 is 15 residues long. The germline V and J ends were trimmed by 5 bases and 1 base, with 15 bases remaining between them. The DNA for the CDR3 is TGTGCCAGCAGCCTCACTATGGACAGTTCCTACGAGCAGTACTTC. Its protein is CASSLTMDSSYEQYF.

V usage is TRBV4-1 and J usage is TRBJ2-7; 8 bases line up with TRBD2. After removal of 4 bases from V and 6 bases from J, the junction contained 8 bases not matched to a gene. The V gene's germline CDR1 is MGHRA and CDR2 YSYEKL. The CDR3 runs 14 residues. CDR3 amino acids: CASSPLAGLREQYF. In DNA, the CDR3 is TGCGCCAGCAGCCCGTTAGCGGGGCTCCGCGAGCAGTACTTC.

V usage is TRBV6-5 and J usage is TRBJ2-1; 7 bases are shared with TRBD2. Germline lookup yields CDR1 MNHEY and CDR2 SVGAGI. The CDR3 is made up of 16 amino acids. V trimming: 2 bases; J trimming: 7 bases; junction bases outside the gene matches: 11. CDR3 in DNA: TGTGCCAGCAGTTACCAGCCGGGGGGAATAGCGAATGAGCAGTTCTTC. This translates into CASSYQPGGIANEQFF.

The V gene is TRBV4-1, the J gene TRBJ1-2; 7 bases agree with TRBD1. The CDR3 is 16 amino acids. Germline CDR1 reads MGHRA; CDR2 reads YSYEKL. Unmatched junction bases numbered 10, after V lost 0 bases and J lost 6 bases. The CDR3 here is CASSQDQGEHSDGYTF. Written as DNA, the CDR3 is TGCGCCAGCAGCCAAGATCAGGGGGAGCATAGCGATGGCTACACCTTC.

A single count supports this clone. This sequence joins TRBV10-1 and TRBJ1-4, with D hard to call. This CDR3 comprises 15 residues. Germline-derived CDR1 and CDR2 are WNHNN and SYGVQD (reference sequence). Deletions cut 0 bases from V and 7 bases from J, with 12 bases between. The CDR3 region has the DNA TGCGCCAGCAGTGAGTCGACATCGGCCGTTGAAAAACTGTTTTTT. It translates to CASSESTSAVEKLFF.

This chain uses TRBV4-2 with TRBJ1-6; D is perhaps TRBD1 (5 bases). This CDR3 comprises 15 residues. The V end lost 0 bases, the J end lost 7 bases, and 10 bases lay between the germline ends. The germline V gene encodes CDR1 LGHNA and CDR2 YNFKEQ. Written as DNA, the CDR3 is TGTGCCAGCAGCCAAGATAATCCAGGGAATTCACCCCTCCACTTT. It codes for CASSQDNPGNSPLHF.

The V gene is TRBV10-2, the J gene TRBJ2-5, with D hard to call. Trimming removed 6 bases from V and 5 bases from J, with 16 bases in between. The CDR3 covers 14 residues. Per the germline V gene, CDR1 is WSHSY and CDR2 is SAAADI. The CDR3 region has the DNA TGCGCCAGCAGCCCTGCCGGGTCGAGGGAGACCCAGTACTTC. It is translated as CASSPAGSRETQYF.

This clone was counted between two and nine times. CDR3 protein: CAWSEDRGLQYF. CDR3 in DNA: TGTGCCTGGAGTGAGGACAGGGGACTCCAGTACTTC. The rearrangement links TRBV30 to TRBJ2-7, with 9 bases lining up with TRBD1. Germline V gives CDR1 GTSNPN, CDR2 SVGIG (reference sequence). Trimming removed 1 base from V and 10 bases from J; junction bases left unmatched: 5. The CDR3 is made up of 12 amino acids.

In this sample, this clone turned up a few times. DNA for the CDR3: TGTGCCAGCAGCTCCCCTAACACCGGGGAGCTGTTTTTT. Its translation: CASSSPNTGELFF. V and J are TRBV11-2 and TRBJ2-2; no clear D. Germline CDR1 and CDR2: SGHAT and FQNNGV. With 4 bases removed from V and 2 bases from J, the gap between germline ends came to 5 bases. The CDR3 totals 13 residues.